The present T cell receptor beta chain was sequenced within a study of blood T cell repertoires in COVID-19 (TCRdb year 2020). For the study in its entirety: The collaborator samples originated in the United States, Italy and Spain and spanned the acute and convalescent phases of COVID-19. Deeply sampled blood TCRbeta repertoires from subjects exposed to, actively infected with, or recovered from COVID-19 were included in the dataset. The material from the prospective study consisted of cDNA or gDNA derived from T cells, B-cell-depleted T cells, or PBMCs. The sample metadata nearly always contained a de-identified subject ID, COVID-19 status, age in years and sex. HLA class I and class II types, where available, came from metadata supplied by the sample provider rather than from assay-based typing. The samples were drawn from the first 160 participants of the ongoing ImmuneRACE study and from 1,254 subjects provided by 6 global collaborators. The repertoires were released in a freely available public database meant as a resource for research on the immune response to SARS-CoV-2. On the study overall, not on this receptor specifically: How much clinical and demographic metadata was included differed by source and by participant, and the metadata was provided uncurated.

A note on this clone: The antigen this receptor binds is unknown. No qualities accompany the bases; no much larger clone lies one base away.

TCRbeta CDR3 regions were amplified from genomic DNA using the immunoSEQ Assay, a bias-controlled multiplex PCR. As for the authors' bioinformatics: Nucleated cell counts per sample were estimated from amplification of reference gene primers within the assay. To quantify the absolute abundance of each unique TCRbeta CDR3 rearrangement, sequence reads were collapsed and filtered. For each sample, productive Simpson clonality was calculated by taking the square root of Simpson's diversity index across productive rearrangements. The source is immuneACCESS, and TCRdb retained only in-frame sequences with V and J called. Part of the clones is not carried over; for the studies checked, unresolved V genes explain less than half of this, and the remainder is unexplained. V and J calls and clone size are as listed in that table; D and trimming were resolved from the DNA. This sample comprises around 30,000 clones, 60% to 80% of them detected only once. About a sixth of the sample goes to the ten largest clones.

From V the trimming removes 0 bases and from J it removes 7 bases, while the gene matches leave 3 bases of the junction unaccounted for. CDR1 and CDR2 are drawn from the germline V gene: SGHTA, FQGNSA. The CDR3 has 15 amino acids, counting the end cysteine and phenylalanine. Only the CDR3 DNA stays, 45 bases, in frame from base 1. The collaborating institutions used their own protocols to collect whole blood in K2EDTA tubes. For TCRbeta analysis, collaborators shipped samples as frozen whole blood, isolated PBMCs, or DNA extracted from either of those sample types. Recombination linked TRBV7-2 to TRBJ2-2, with 9 bases matching TRBD1. The source material was peripheral blood. This TCR was recovered from a human donor in a cohort sampled during active COVID-19. The CDR3 has the sequence CASSLAQGAGGELFF. The DNA sequence is given as TGTGCCAGCAGCTTAGCACAGGGGGCCGGCGGGGAGCTGTTTTTT.